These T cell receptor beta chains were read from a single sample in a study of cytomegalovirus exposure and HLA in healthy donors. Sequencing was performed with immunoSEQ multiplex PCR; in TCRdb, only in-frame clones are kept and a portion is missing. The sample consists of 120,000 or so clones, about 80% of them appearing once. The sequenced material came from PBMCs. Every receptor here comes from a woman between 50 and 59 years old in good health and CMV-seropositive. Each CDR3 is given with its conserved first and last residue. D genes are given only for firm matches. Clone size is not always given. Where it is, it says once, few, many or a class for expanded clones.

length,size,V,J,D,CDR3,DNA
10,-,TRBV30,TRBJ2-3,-,CAWGGDTQYF,TGTGCCTGGGGGGGGGATACGCAGTATTTT
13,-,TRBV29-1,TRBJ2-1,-,CSVEGQGGNEQFF,TGCAGCGTTGAAGGTCAGGGGGGTAATGAGCAGTTCTTC
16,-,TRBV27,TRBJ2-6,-,CASSLQGSSGANVLTF,TGTGCCAGCAGTTTACAGGGGAGCTCTGGGGCCAACGTCCTGACTTTC
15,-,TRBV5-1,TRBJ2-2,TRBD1,CASMGTDSSTGELFF,TGCGCCAGCATGGGGACAGACTCGAGCACCGGGGAGCTGTTTTTT
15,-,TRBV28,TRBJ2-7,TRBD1,CASSVGTGPPYEQYF,TGTGCCAGCAGTGTCGGGACAGGTCCGCCCTACGAGCAGTACTTC
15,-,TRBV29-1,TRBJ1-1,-,CSVTGTIGQNTEAFF,TGCAGCGTAACCGGGACAATCGGCCAGAACACTGAAGCTTTCTTT
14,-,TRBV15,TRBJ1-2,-,CATSRVVGGEGYTF,TGTGCCACCAGCAGAGTTGTGGGGGGGGAAGGCTACACCTTC
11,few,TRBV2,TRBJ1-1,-,CAHQGNTEAFF,TGTGCTCATCAGGGTAACACTGAAGCTTTCTTT
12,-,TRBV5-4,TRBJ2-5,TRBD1,CPRTGPRETQYF,TGTCCACGGACAGGGCCTCGGGAGACCCAGTACTTC
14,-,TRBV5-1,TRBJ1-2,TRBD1,CASSLWTGADGYTF,TGCGCCAGCAGCCTCTGGACAGGGGCGGATGGCTACACCTTC
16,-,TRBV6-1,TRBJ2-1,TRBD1,CASSEALQGSYNEQFF,TGTGCCAGCAGTGAAGCGCTACAGGGGTCCTACAATGAGCAGTTCTTC
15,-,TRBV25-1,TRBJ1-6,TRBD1,CASSRPGQGNSPLHF,TGTGCCAGCAGTCGGCCGGGACAGGGTAATTCACCCCTCCACTTT
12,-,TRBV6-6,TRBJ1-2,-,CASSLGRGGYTF,TGTGCCAGCAGCTTGGGCAGGGGTGGCTACACCTTC
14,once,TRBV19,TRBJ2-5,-,CASSTRTAQETQYF,TGTGCCAGTAGTACCCGGACAGCCCAAGAGACCCAGTACTTC
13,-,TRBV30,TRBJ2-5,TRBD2,CAWSSGGAVTQYF,TGTGCCTGGAGCAGCGGGGGGGCCGTGACCCAGTACTTC
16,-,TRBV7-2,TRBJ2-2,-,CASSLDSWADYRELFF,TGTGCCAGCAGCCTAGACTCCTGGGCAGATTACCGGGAGCTGTTTTTT
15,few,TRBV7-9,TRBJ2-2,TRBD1,CARGQGTANTGELFF,TGTGCCAGGGGGCAGGGGACAGCGAACACCGGGGAGCTGTTTTTT
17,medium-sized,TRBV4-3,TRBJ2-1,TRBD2,CASSQDVLAGGRNEQFF,TGCGCCAGCAGCCAAGATGTACTAGCGGGAGGACGAAATGAGCAGTTCTTC
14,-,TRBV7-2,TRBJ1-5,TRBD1,CASSFPTGNQPQHF,TGTGCCAGCAGCTTCCCGACAGGGAATCAGCCCCAGCATTTT
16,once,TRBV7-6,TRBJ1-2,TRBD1,CASSLAGPTGGYGYTF,TGTGCCAGCAGCTTAGCGGGTCCGACAGGGGGGTATGGCTACACCTTC
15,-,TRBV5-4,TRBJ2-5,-,CASSAAKAGKETQYF,TGTGCCAGCAGCGCAGCGAAGGCAGGGAAAGAGACCCAGTACTTC
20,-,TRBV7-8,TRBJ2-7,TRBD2,CASSFSTILLMAGVPYEQYF,TGTGCCAGCAGCTTTTCGACCATCCTACTGATGGCGGGAGTTCCCTACGAGCAGTACTTC
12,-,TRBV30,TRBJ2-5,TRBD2,CAWELAGETQYF,TGTGCCTGGGAATTAGCGGGGGAGACCCAGTACTTC
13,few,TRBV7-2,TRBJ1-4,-,CASSPGGVEKLFF,TGTGCCAGCAGCCCGGGAGGGGTTGAAAAACTGTTTTTT
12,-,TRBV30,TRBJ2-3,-,CAWSVRADTQYF,TGTGCCTGGAGTGTGAGGGCAGATACGCAGTATTTT
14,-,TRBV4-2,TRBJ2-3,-,CASSPRAKTDTQYF,TGTGCCAGCAGCCCCCGAGCGAAGACAGATACGCAGTATTTT
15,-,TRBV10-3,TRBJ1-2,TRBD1,CAITEGQGGVYGYTF,TGTGCCATCACCGAAGGGCAGGGGGGAGTCTATGGCTACACCTTC
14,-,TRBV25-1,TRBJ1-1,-,CASDAGQGGTEAFF,TGTGCCAGCGATGCAGGGCAGGGAGGGACTGAAGCTTTCTTT
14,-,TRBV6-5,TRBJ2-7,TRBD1,CASRETGNSYEQYF,TGTGCCAGCAGGGAGACAGGGAACTCCTACGAGCAGTACTTC
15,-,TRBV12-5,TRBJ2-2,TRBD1,CASGPDRASTGELFF,TGTGCTAGTGGCCCGGACAGGGCTTCCACCGGGGAGCTGTTTTTT
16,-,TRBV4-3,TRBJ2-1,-,CASSQVGGASYNEQFF,TGCGCCAGCAGCCAAGTGGGGGGGGCATCCTACAATGAGCAGTTCTTC
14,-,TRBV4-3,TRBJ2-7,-,CASSQGGQGYEQYF,TGCGCCAGCAGCCAAGGCGGCCAAGGCTACGAGCAGTACTTC
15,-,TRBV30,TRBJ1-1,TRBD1,CAWSAGGQGRTEAFF,TGTGCCTGGAGTGCAGGGGGACAGGGGAGGACTGAAGCTTTCTTT
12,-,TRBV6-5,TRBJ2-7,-,CATVTSSYEQYF,TGTGCCACTGTGACAAGCTCCTACGAGCAGTACTTC
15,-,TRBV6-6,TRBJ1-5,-,CASSSGWGGTQPQHF,TGTGCCAGCAGTAGTGGTTGGGGGGGAACTCAGCCCCAGCATTTT
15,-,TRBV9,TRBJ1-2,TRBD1,CASSVSQGSTYGYTF,TGTGCCAGCAGCGTCTCACAGGGGTCCACCTATGGCTACACCTTC
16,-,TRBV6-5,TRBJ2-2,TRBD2,CASSSGLAGVTGELFF,TGTGCCAGCAGTTCGGGACTAGCGGGAGTCACCGGGGAGCTGTTTTTT
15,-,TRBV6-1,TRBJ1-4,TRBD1,CASIRQGVSNEKLFF,TGTGCCAGCATTAGGCAGGGGGTATCTAATGAAAAACTGTTTTTT
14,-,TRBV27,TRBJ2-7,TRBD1,CASSSRQGTYEQYF,TGTGCCAGCAGTTCAAGACAGGGTACCTACGAGCAGTACTTC
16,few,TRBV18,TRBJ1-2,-,CASSFGQLQTIYGYTF,TGTGCCAGCTCCTTCGGACAGCTTCAAACCATCTATGGCTACACCTTC
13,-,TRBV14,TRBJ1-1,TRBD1,CASSPGTGLIAFF,TGTGCCAGCAGCCCCGGGACAGGGCTGATCGCTTTCTTT
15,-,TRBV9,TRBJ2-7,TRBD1,CASSAGTGVIHEQYF,TGTGCCAGCAGCGCCGGGACAGGGGTAATCCACGAGCAGTACTTC